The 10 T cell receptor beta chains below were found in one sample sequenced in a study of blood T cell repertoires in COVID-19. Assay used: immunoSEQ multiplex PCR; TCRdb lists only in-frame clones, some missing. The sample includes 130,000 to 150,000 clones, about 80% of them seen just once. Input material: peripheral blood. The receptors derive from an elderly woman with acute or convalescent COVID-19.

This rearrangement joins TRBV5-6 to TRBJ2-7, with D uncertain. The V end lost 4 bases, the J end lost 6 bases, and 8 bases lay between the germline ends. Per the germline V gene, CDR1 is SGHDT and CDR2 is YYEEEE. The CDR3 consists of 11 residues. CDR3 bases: TGTGCCAGCAGCCTCCTGAGCGAGCAGTACTTC. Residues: CASSLLSEQYF.

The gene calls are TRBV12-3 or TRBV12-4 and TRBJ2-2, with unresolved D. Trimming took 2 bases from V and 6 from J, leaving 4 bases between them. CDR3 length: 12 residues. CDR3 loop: CASSLPPGELFF. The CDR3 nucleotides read TGTGCCAGCAGTTTACCTCCCGGGGAGCTGTTTTTT.

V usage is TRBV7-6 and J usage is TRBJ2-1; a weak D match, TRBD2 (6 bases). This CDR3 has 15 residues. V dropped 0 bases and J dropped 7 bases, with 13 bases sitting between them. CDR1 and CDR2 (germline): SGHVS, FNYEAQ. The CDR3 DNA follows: TGTGCCAGCAGCTTAGCCGGGACTGTGTTGAATGAGCAGTTCTTC. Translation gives CASSLAGTVLNEQFF.

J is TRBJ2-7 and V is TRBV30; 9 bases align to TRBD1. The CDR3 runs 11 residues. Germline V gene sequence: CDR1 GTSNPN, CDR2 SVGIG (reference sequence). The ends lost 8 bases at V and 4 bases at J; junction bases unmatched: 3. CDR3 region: CATGGEYEQYF. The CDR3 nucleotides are TGTGCCACAGGGGGCGAGTACGAGCAGTACTTC. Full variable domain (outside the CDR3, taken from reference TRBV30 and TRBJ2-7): SQTIHQWPATLVQPVGSPLSLECTVEGTSNPNLYWYRQAAGRGLQLLFYSVGIGQISSEVPQNLSASRPQDRQFILSSKKLLLSDSGFYLCATGGEYEQYFGPGTRLTVT.

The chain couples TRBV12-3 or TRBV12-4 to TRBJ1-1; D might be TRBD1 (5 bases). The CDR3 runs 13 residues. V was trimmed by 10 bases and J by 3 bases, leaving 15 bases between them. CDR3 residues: CATLGWGDTEAFF. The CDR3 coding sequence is TGTGCCACCCTCGGATGGGGGGACACTGAAGCTTTCTTT.

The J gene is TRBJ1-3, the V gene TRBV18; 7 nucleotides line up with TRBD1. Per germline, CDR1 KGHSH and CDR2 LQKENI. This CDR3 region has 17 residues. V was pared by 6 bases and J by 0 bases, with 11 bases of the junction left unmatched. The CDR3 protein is CASSPGTVTNSGNTIYF. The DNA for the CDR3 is TGTGCCAGCTCGCCCGGGACAGTGACTAACTCTGGAAACACCATATATTTT.

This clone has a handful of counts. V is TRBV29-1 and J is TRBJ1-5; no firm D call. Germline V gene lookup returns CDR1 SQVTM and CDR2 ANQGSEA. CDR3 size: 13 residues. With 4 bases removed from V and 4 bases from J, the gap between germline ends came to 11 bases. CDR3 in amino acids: CSVAEARNQPQHF. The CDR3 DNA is TGCAGCGTTGCGGAGGCCCGTAATCAGCCCCAGCATTTT.

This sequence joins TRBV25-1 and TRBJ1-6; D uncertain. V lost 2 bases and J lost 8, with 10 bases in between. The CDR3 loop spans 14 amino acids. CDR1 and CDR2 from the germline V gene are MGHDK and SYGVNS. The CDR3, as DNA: TGTGCCAGCAGTGAAGGAACAGTATATTCACCCCTCCACTTT. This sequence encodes CASSEGTVYSPLHF.

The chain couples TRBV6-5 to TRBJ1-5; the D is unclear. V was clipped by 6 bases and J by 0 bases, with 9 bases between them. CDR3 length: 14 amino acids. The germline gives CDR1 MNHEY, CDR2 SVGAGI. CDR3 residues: CASRMAFSNQPQHF. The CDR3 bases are TGTGCCAGCAGGATGGCTTTTAGCAATCAGCCCCAGCATTTT.

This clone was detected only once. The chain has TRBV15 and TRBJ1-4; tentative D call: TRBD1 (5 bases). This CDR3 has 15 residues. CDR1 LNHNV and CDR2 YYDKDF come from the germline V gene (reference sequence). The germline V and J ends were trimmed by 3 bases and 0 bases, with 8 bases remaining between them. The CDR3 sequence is CATSRGGTTNEKLFF. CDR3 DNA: TGTGCCACCAGCAGGGGGGGGACAACTAATGAAAAACTGTTTTTT.